These T cell receptor beta chains were read from a single sample in a study of lymphopenia after photon versus proton radiotherapy. Using immunoSEQ multiplex PCR, the repertoire was profiled, and TCRdb retains in-frame clones only, with some absent. The table records 60,000 to 75,000 clones, approximately 90% of them present only once. This material consisted of peripheral blood, taken from a patient treated with proton-based radiotherapy. These TCRs come from an elderly man with esophageal cancer. The conserved cysteine and the conserved F or W are not part of the CDR3 here. The D gene is left open where the match is weak.

d_call j_call v_call cdr3_aa
TRBD1 TRBJ1-3 TRBV4-2 ASSQAGTGGRNTIY
TRBD1 TRBJ1-4 TRBV29-1 SVQDRGHEKLF
TRBD1 TRBJ1-5 TRBV5-1 ASRPETGSNQPQH
TRBD2 TRBJ2-3 TRBV11-3 ASSLVAGGTQY
TRBD1 TRBJ1-4 TRBV28 ASSLWQGATVTNEKLF
- TRBJ2-7 TRBV7-2 ATKRTAYEQY
- TRBJ2-1 TRBV30 AWTLSSNNEQF
- TRBJ1-1 TRBV18 ASSPPVREGAF
- TRBJ2-7 TRBV6-5 ASSGTFRWGHEQY
TRBD1 TRBJ2-5 TRBV14 ASSLRQGALGRETQY
TRBD1 TRBJ2-7 TRBV27 ASSPFGDRAKYEQY
- TRBJ2-3 TRBV18 ASSRTDTQY
- TRBJ2-3 TRBV7-9 ASRPLGAGQIGTQY
TRBD2 TRBJ2-1 TRBV7-2 ASTFSGPSYNEQF